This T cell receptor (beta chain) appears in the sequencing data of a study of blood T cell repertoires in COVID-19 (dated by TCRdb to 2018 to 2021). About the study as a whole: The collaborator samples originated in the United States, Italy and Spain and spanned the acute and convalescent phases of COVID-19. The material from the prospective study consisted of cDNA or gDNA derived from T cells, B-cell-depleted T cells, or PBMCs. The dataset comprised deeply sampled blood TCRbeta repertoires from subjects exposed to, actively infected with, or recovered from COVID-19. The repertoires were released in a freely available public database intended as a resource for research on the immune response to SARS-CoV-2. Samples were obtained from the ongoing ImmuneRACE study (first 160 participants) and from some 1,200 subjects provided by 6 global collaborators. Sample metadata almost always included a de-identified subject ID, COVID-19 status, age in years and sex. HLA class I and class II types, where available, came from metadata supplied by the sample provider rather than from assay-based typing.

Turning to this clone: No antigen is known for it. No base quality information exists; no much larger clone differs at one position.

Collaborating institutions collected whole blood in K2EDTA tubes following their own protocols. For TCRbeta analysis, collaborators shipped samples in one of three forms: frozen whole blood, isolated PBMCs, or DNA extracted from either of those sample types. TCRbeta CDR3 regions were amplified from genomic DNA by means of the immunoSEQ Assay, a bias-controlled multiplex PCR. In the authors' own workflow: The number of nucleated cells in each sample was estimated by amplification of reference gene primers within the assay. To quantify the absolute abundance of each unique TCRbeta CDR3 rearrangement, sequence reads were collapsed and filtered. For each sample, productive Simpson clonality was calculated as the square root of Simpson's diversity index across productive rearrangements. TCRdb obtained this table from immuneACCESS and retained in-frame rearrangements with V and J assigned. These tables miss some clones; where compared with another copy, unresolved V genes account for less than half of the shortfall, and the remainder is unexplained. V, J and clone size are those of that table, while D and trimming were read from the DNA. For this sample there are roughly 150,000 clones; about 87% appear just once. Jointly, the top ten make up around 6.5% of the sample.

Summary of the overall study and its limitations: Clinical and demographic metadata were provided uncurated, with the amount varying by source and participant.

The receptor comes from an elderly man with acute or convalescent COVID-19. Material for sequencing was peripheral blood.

The CDR3 region has the sequence CASSSKWGPTEAFF. At the DNA level, the sequence is TGTGCCAGCAGTTCAAAGTGGGGGCCCACTGAAGCTTTCTTT. The chain joins TRBV7-8 to TRBJ1-1; matching of 6 bases hints at TRBD1 as the D gene. The V and J ends are trimmed by 6 bases and 4 bases, leaving 15 bases between them. The CDR3 goes from the cysteine to the phenylalanine over 14 residues. The entry retains the CDR3 DNA only, 42 bases that are in frame from base 1. Taken from the germline V gene, the CDR1 and CDR2 loops are SGHVS and FQNEAQ.